These 26 T cell receptor beta chains came from one sample sequenced in a study of immune evolution from preneoplasia to lung adenocarcinoma. Clones were sequenced by immunoSEQ multiplex PCR, and TCRdb holds only the in-frame ones, with some missing. The repertoire holds about 2,900 clones, with around 90% as singletons. The sample was FFPE invasive lung adenocarcinoma tissue. The receptors shown here come from a person aged 65-85 years with invasive lung adenocarcinoma.

The table lists this clone with a count of one. This sequence joins TRBV7-2 and TRBJ2-2; 10 bases align to TRBD2. The CDR3 runs 15 residues. With 5 bases clipped from V and 3 bases from J, the junction kept 3 bases outside the gene matches. CDR1 is SGHTA and CDR2 is FQGNSA in the germline V gene. DNA of the CDR3: TGTGCCAGCAGCAGACTAGCGGGCGACACCGGGGAGCTGTTTTTT. Its translation: CASSRLAGDTGELFF.

The chain links TRBV15 to TRBJ2-5; weak D call: TRBD2 (7 bases). The germline gives CDR1 LNHNV, CDR2 YYDKDF (reference sequence). The CDR3 sequence is 13 residues long. V was pared by 11 bases and J by 5 bases, with 18 bases between. The CDR3 nucleotides read TGTGCCGGAAGGGGGGGTGAGGTGGAGACCCAGTACTTC. It specifies CAGRGGEVETQYF. The whole variable domain, filled in from reference TRBV15 and TRBJ2-5, reads DAMVIQNPRYQVTQFGKPVTLSCSQTLNHNVMYWYQQKSSQAPKLLFHYYDKDFNNEADTPDNFQSRRPNTSFCFLDIRSPGLGDTAMYLCAGRGGEVETQYFGPGTRLLVL.

This chain connects TRBV7-6 to TRBJ2-2, with D perhaps TRBD1 or TRBD2 (5 bases each). Trimming removed 5 bases from V and 4 bases from J, with 17 bases in between. Per the germline V gene, CDR1 is SGHVS and CDR2 is FNYEAQ. The length of the CDR3 is 16 residues. CDR3 residues: CASSPGGQRGTGELFF. The CDR3 DNA sequence: TGTGCCAGCAGCCCAGGAGGACAAAGGGGCACCGGGGAGCTGTTTTTT.

The chain carries TRBV28 and TRBJ1-4, with unresolved D. The germline V gene has CDR1 MDHEN and CDR2 SYDVKM. This CDR3 region has 15 residues. V was trimmed by 6 bases and J by 3 bases, leaving 14 bases between them. The DNA for the CDR3 is TGTGCCAGCAGGGACGAGGGAGTTGCTAATGAAAAACTGTTTTTT. Translated: CASRDEGVANEKLFF.

This chain joins TRBV14 and TRBJ2-3; the match to TRBD1 covers 7 bases. Germline V CDR1 and CDR2: SGHDN, FVKESK. CDR3 length equals 13 residues. V trimming: 4 bases; J trimming: 6 bases; junction bases outside the gene matches: 4. CDR3 in amino acids: CASSRDRVDTQYF. For the CDR3, the DNA is TGTGCCAGCAGCCGAGACAGGGTTGATACGCAGTATTTT.

This chain uses TRBV4-3 with TRBJ2-3; a weak D match, TRBD2 (5 bases). Trimming removed 0 bases from V and 0 bases from J, with 7 bases in between. The CDR3 sequence is 15 residues long. The V gene's germline CDR1 is LGHNA and CDR2 YSLEER. The CDR3 here is CASSQERTSTDTQYF. The CDR3 bases are TGCGCCAGCAGCCAAGAGAGGACTAGCACAGATACGCAGTATTTT.

This clone was found a few times. V and J are TRBV4-1 and TRBJ2-7; possible D gene TRBD1, 6 bases. The V end was cut by 1 base, the J end by 0 bases, with 10 bases between. Germline V gene data show CDR1 as MGHRA and CDR2 as YSYEKL. The length of the CDR3 is 15 residues. The CDR3 spells CASSQVTGFSYEQYF. In nucleotides, the CDR3 is TGCGCCAGCAGCCAAGTGACAGGCTTCTCCTACGAGCAGTACTTC.

The chain links TRBV7-2 to TRBJ1-2, with a possible D match to TRBD1 (5 bases). Deletions cut 5 bases from V and 1 base from J, with 14 bases between. The length of the CDR3 is 15 residues. Germline CDR1 is SGHTA and CDR2 is FQGNSA. In DNA, the CDR3 is TGTGCCAGCAGCCTCCCGGGGGGGATTAACTATGGCTACACCTTC. It yields the protein CASSLPGGINYGYTF.

The chain employs TRBV1 and TRBJ1-1; the tabulated D call, TRBD1, remains unverified against the DNA. TRBV1 is described as a pseudogene. The CDR3 has 17 amino acids. The CDR3 protein is CTSNQDRAINQNTEAFF. DNA for the CDR3: TGCACCAGCAACCAGGACAGAGCCATAAACCAGAACACTGAAGCTTTCTTT.

This rearrangement joins TRBV27 to TRBJ2-7; 9 bases align to TRBD1. This CDR3 comprises 15 residues. Germline CDR1 and CDR2: MNHEY and SMNVEV (reference sequence). V trimming: 5 bases; J trimming: 3 bases; junction bases outside the gene matches: 8. The CDR3 DNA is TGTGCCAGCAGTCAGCGGACAGGGGTCCTCTACGAGCAGTACTTC. Translating it yields CASSQRTGVLYEQYF.

The genes are TRBV9 and TRBJ2-5, with D perhaps given as TRBD1 or TRBD2 (6 bases each). This CDR3 spans 14 amino acids. V was cut by 5 bases and J by 5 bases, with 16 bases left in between. Germline-derived CDR1 and CDR2 are SGDLS and YYNGEE. As DNA, the CDR3 is TGTGCCAGCAGTAAGGGGGGAGCTCAGGAGACCCAGTACTTC. Translated: CASSKGGAQETQYF. The full variable domain, with the rest looked up from reference TRBV9 and TRBJ2-5, is DSGVTQTPKHLITATGQRVTLRCSPRSGDLSVYWYQQSLDQGLQFLIQYYNGEERAKGNILERFSAQQFPDLHSELNLSSLELGDSALYFCASSKGGAQETQYFGPGTRLLVL.

The genes are TRBV19 and TRBJ1-5; 8 bases map to TRBD1. J gave up 3 bases and V 9 bases, and 10 bases lay outside the gene matches. Germline CDR1 LNHDA, CDR2 SQIVND (reference sequence). This CDR3 has 15 residues. The CDR3 spells CASARTGSANQPQHF. The CDR3 DNA sequence: TGTGCCAGCGCCCGGACAGGGTCGGCCAATCAGCCCCAGCATTTT.

The V gene is TRBV7-2, the J gene TRBJ2-5, with D tentatively TRBD2 (5 bases). CDR3 length: 14 residues. The V and J ends lost 1 base and 4 bases respectively, with 10 bases between them. Germline values: CDR1 SGHTA, CDR2 FQGNSA. The CDR3 DNA reads TGTGCCAGCAGCTTAGAAGTGGGGAGAGAGACCCAGTACTTC. This sequence encodes CASSLEVGRETQYF.

A note on this clone: This may be a read error: a much more frequent sequence differs by one nucleotide. The identical CDR3 is also encoded by other nucleotide sequences in the sample. V usage is TRBV6-4 and J usage is TRBJ1-1, with D unresolved. Per germline, CDR1 MRHNA and CDR2 SNTAGT. Trimming cost V 3 bases and J 5 bases, with 10 bases left between them. The CDR3 loop spans 13 amino acids. CDR3 sequence reads: CASSDSSLTEAFF. In DNA, the CDR3 is TGTGCCAGCAGTGATTCAAGTTTGACTGAAGCTTTCTTT.

The rearrangement joins TRBV7-9 to TRBJ2-5; 7 positions match TRBD2. The CDR3 loop spans 14 amino acids. The ends lost 5 bases at V and 5 bases at J; junction bases unmatched: 8. Germline V gives CDR1 SEHNR, CDR2 FQNEAQ (reference sequence). The CDR3 sequence is CASSRRGVLETQYF. For the CDR3, the DNA is TGTGCCAGCAGCCGACGGGGGGTCCTCGAGACCCAGTACTTC.

This clone has only one observation. The V and J genes are TRBV6-1 and TRBJ1-2; 7 bases agree with TRBD1. Trimming cost V 6 bases and J 2 bases; bases outside gene matches: 6. Per germline, CDR1 MNHNS and CDR2 SASEGT. The length of the CDR3 is 14 residues. The CDR3 sequence: CASRTGSLNYGYTF. The CDR3 nucleotides read TGTGCCAGCAGGACAGGGTCCCTCAACTATGGCTACACCTTC.

The CDR3 coding sequence is TGTGCCAGCAGCGCCGGACAGGGCTATGCCTATGGCTACACCTTC. This gives the protein CASSAGQGYAYGYTF. The V call is TRBV7-9, the J call TRBJ1-2; 8 nucleotides match TRBD1. The germline V gene encodes CDR1 SEHNR and CDR2 FQNEAQ (reference sequence). This CDR3 is built from 15 residues. V dropped 5 bases and J dropped 4; count of bases not matched to a gene: 9.

The rearrangement joins TRBV18 to TRBJ1-1; D perhaps matches TRBD1 (6 bases). Trimming shortened V by 5 bases and J by 2 bases, and 12 bases separated the two germline ends. The CDR3 is 14 amino acids. Germline V gene sequence: CDR1 KGHSH, CDR2 LQKENI. The DNA for the CDR3 is TGTGCCAGCTCAGCCCAGGGGCACAACACTGAAGCTTTCTTT. Amino acid sequence: CASSAQGHNTEAFF.

CDR3 coding DNA: TGTGCCAGCAGCCAGCAGGGGACCGGGGAGCTGTTTTTT. Translating it yields CASSQQGTGELFF. The chain uses TRBV4-2 and TRBJ2-2; D possibly corresponds to TRBD1 (6 bases). Per germline, CDR1 LGHNA and CDR2 YNFKEQ. V was clipped by 3 bases and J by 5 bases, with 7 bases between them. This CDR3 comprises 13 residues.

The rearrangement joins TRBV20-1 to TRBJ2-5; D ambiguous. The CDR3 sequence is 11 residues long. V lost 3 bases and J lost 5, with 7 bases in between. Germline V gene lookup returns CDR1 DFQATT and CDR2 SNEGSKA (reference sequence). The CDR3 DNA follows: TGCAGTGCTAGTTTCAGCGAGACCCAGTACTTC. This gives the protein CSASFSETQYF.

This clone occurred once. This chain connects TRBV7-2 to TRBJ2-4; a weak D match, TRBD1 (6 bases). From germline, CDR1 is SGHTA and CDR2 FQGNSA. Trimming shortened V by 0 bases and J by 0 bases, and 12 bases separated the two germline ends. The CDR3 runs to 17 residues. CDR3 sequence reads: CASSLALGAGAKNIQYF. The CDR3 DNA follows: TGTGCCAGCAGCTTAGCATTGGGGGCGGGAGCCAAAAACATTCAGTACTTC.

The CDR3 DNA is TGTGCCAGCAGCTTGCGAAGCGGGAGGTGGAATGAGCAGTTCTTC. Translating gives CASSLRSGRWNEQFF. The genes are TRBV5-6 and TRBJ2-1; TRBD2 agrees at 9 bases. After removal of 1 base from V and 7 bases from J, the junction contained 6 bases not matched to a gene. The length of the CDR3 is 15 residues. In germline, CDR1 is SGHDT, CDR2 YYEEEE.

This chain's CDR3 is CASSMGWNTGELFF. The CDR3 bases are TGTGCCAGTAGTATGGGTTGGAACACCGGGGAGCTGTTTTTT. The V gene is TRBV19, the J gene TRBJ2-2; D unresolved. Germline V CDR1 and CDR2: LNHDA, SQIVND (reference sequence). The germline V and J ends were trimmed by 3 bases and 1 base, with 6 bases remaining between them. The CDR3 spans 14 residues.

This chain uses TRBV7-9 with TRBJ2-6; 10 bases fit TRBD1. Germline loops: CDR1 SEHNR, CDR2 FQNEAQ (reference sequence). This CDR3 is built from 18 residues. Germline trimming cut 4 bases from V and 1 base from J; bases unmatched to any gene: 7. CDR3 amino acids: CASSSPGQGISGANVLTF. As DNA, the CDR3 is TGTGCCAGCAGCTCACCGGGACAGGGGATATCTGGGGCCAACGTCCTGACTTTC.

The chain couples TRBV30 to TRBJ1-1, with D possibly TRBD1 on 5 matching bases. Trimming shortened V by 3 bases and J by 6 bases, and 17 bases separated the two germline ends. CDR3 length: 14 residues. Germline values: CDR1 GTSNPN, CDR2 SVGIG (reference sequence). The CDR3 bases are TGTGCCTGGAGGGACATGGTGGGGTTAGCTGAAGCTTTCTTT. It specifies CAWRDMVGLAEAFF.

The chain recombines TRBV6-6 with TRBJ2-7, with D tentatively TRBD2 (6 bases). Germline V gene sequence: CDR1 MNHNY, CDR2 SVGAGI (reference sequence). The CDR3 extends over 16 amino acids. Trimming pared 0 bases from V and 0 bases from J, leaving 12 bases between. CDR3 sequence reads: CASSYSEGKLSYEQYF. The CDR3 DNA reads TGTGCCAGCAGTTACTCGGAGGGGAAGCTCTCCTACGAGCAGTACTTC.